The rows below give T cell receptor beta chains drawn from one sample of a study of T cells after yellow fever vaccination. TCRdb passed the 5' RACE reads through MiXCR, listing each CDR3 protein once. This sample carries about 260,000 distinct CDR3 sequences, roughly 5.6% of them seen once, and the ten largest clones take roughly 3%. Sequencing used CD4+ T cells sorted from PBMCs, obtained on the day of the yellow fever booster vaccination. Receptors originate from a man between 18 and 29 years old who received the YFV17D yellow fever vaccine. Both conserved end residues are part of each CDR3. A D gene is named only where the DNA matches it firmly. The size of a clone is reported for some rows only, either as once, few or many, or as a class for expanded clones.

clone size,V gene,J gene,D gene,CDR3 DNA,CDR3 protein
few,TRBV5-8,TRBJ2-5,TRBD2,TGTGCCAGCAGCTGTACTAGCGGGGGAGCTTGTGAGACCCAGTACTTC,CASSCTSGGACETQYF
.,TRBV5-1,TRBJ2-3,.,TGCGCCAGCAGCGAGGTGTCCGCAGATACGCAGTATTTT,CASSEVSADTQYF
few,TRBV7-2,TRBJ2-1,.,TGTGCCAGCAGCTTAGATCAAGGGCCGCGGCTTAAGTTCTTC,CASSLDQGPRLKFF
few,TRBV19,TRBJ2-4,.,TGTGCCAGTAGTTCCCGGTCGTGGGACAAAAACATTCAGTACTTC,CASSSRSWDKNIQYF
many,TRBV7-3,TRBJ1-1,.,TGTGCCAGCAGCTTCGGGGTGACCACTGAAGCTTTCTTT,CASSFGVTTEAFF
few,TRBV4-3,TRBJ1-1,.,TGCGCCAGCAGCCAAGGCAGACAGACTGAAGCTTTCTTT,CASSQGRQTEAFF
.,TRBV4-3,TRBJ1-6,TRBD1,TGCGCCAGCAGCCACCTAAGGGCGGGACAGATTCATTCACCCCTCCACTTT,CASSHLRAGQIHSPLHF
few,TRBV20-1,TRBJ1-5,.,TGCAGTGCTCAGGTCCACGTAGGCAATCAGCCCCAGCATTTT,CSAQVHVGNQPQHF
many,TRBV7-9,TRBJ1-3,.,TGTGCCAGCAGCTCCCTGTTTCGAAACACGGCGGGCTATTTT,CASSSLFRNTAGYF
many,TRBV18,TRBJ2-3,TRBD1,TGTGCCAGCTCACCGACGGGGACAGGAAACACAGATACGCAGTATTTT,CASSPTGTGNTDTQYF
few,TRBV18,TRBJ2-1,TRBD2,TGTGCCAGCTCGAACGGAGCGGGACTAGACAATGAGCAGTTCTTC,CASSNGAGLDNEQFF
many,TRBV2,TRBJ2-5,.,TGTGCCAGCAAGGGGAAATGGCTAGAGACCCAGTACTTC,CASKGKWLETQYF
.,TRBV7-2,TRBJ1-5,.,TGTGCCAGCAGCTTAAATCCCCAGGGGCCCCAGCATTTT,CASSLNPQGPQHF
many,TRBV20-1,TRBJ2-3,TRBD2,TGCAGTGCTAGGTTAGCGGGGATCACAGATACGCAGTATTTT,CSARLAGITDTQYF
many,TRBV7-8,TRBJ2-1,TRBD1,TGTGCCAGCAGCTTGGGGGACAGGGGAAAGGATTACAATGAGCAGTTCTTC,CASSLGDRGKDYNEQFF
many,TRBV4-2,TRBJ2-5,.,TGTGCCAGCAGCCAAGAAATGGGGCGGGGCCAAGAGACCCAGTACTTC,CASSQEMGRGQETQYF
few,TRBV12-3/TRBV12-4,TRBJ2-1,.,TGTGCCAGCAGTTTAGGGCAGGGGCACCACAATGAGCAGTTCTTC,CASSLGQGHHNEQFF
.,TRBV6-5,TRBJ1-2,TRBD1,TGTGCCAGCAGTCCCTCGGACAGGGGATATGGCTACACCTTC,CASSPSDRGYGYTF
.,TRBV19,TRBJ2-1,.,TGTGCCAGTAGTCCCCCGGGACCCCAAAGCTCCTACAATGAGCAGTTCTTC,CASSPPGPQSSYNEQFF
few,TRBV7-9,TRBJ1-1,TRBD1,TGTGCCAGCAGCTGGACAGGGAGGGGGAACACTGAAGCTTTCTTT,CASSWTGRGNTEAFF
many,TRBV7-9,TRBJ1-2,TRBD1,TGTGCCAGCAGCTTACGAAACAGGGGCGGCTATGGCTACACCTTC,CASSLRNRGGYGYTF
few,TRBV20-1,TRBJ2-5,TRBD1,TGCAGTGCAATCCGGGACAGGTACCAAGAGACCCAGTACTTC,CSAIRDRYQETQYF
.,TRBV6-6,TRBJ1-5,TRBD1,TGTGCCAGCGCACTACGGACAGGGGATAGCAATCAGCCCCAGCATTTT,CASALRTGDSNQPQHF
few,TRBV30,TRBJ2-2,.,TGTGCCTGGACCGGCATATTGGACACCGGGGAGCTGTTTTTT,CAWTGILDTGELFF